One sample yielded the 30 T cell receptor beta chains listed below, sequenced in a study of cytomegalovirus exposure and HLA in healthy donors. PCR involved 60 Vbeta and 13 Jbeta primers. Data came from immunoSEQ multiplex PCR; TCRdb stores just in-frame clones and leaves some out. The repertoire includes some 200,000 clones, more than 75% of them detected once, and around 2.7% sits in the top ten. The sample consisted of PBMCs. Receptors were obtained from a woman in her forties in good health and CMV-seronegative.

The chain has TRBV19 and TRBJ2-1, with TRBD1 matching 8 bases. Germline V gene lookup returns CDR1 LNHDA and CDR2 SQIVND (reference sequence). Unmatched junction bases numbered 12, after V lost 1 base and J lost 7 bases. The length of the CDR3 is 17 residues. The CDR3 DNA reads as TGTGCCAGTAGTATAGGGCAGGGGGCCTGGTCGTTAAATGAGCAGTTCTTC. Amino acid sequence: CASSIGQGAWSLNEQFF.

V and J are TRBV6-1 and TRBJ1-1; D may be TRBD1 (6 bases). The CDR3 covers 14 residues. CDR1 MNHNS and CDR2 SASEGT come from the germline V gene. Trimming took off 6 bases at V and 10 bases at J, with 21 bases between the two ends. The CDR3 here is CASSGSSRGFGAFF. In DNA form, the CDR3 reads TGTGCCAGCAGCGGCTCATCCAGGGGTTTCGGAGCTTTCTTT.

This clone came up once. The V gene is TRBV27, the J gene TRBJ2-1; 10 nucleotides agree with TRBD2. V lost 5 bases and J lost 10; bases outside the gene matches: 14. This CDR3 region has 16 residues. Per germline, CDR1 MNHEY and CDR2 SMNVEV (reference sequence). The DNA for the CDR3 is TGTGCCAGCAGTAACGTGGGGCTAGCGGGAGAGCGGGAGCAGTTCTTC. Residues: CASSNVGLAGEREQFF.

The gene calls are TRBV9 and TRBJ2-7; 11 bases fit TRBD2. The germline V gene encodes CDR1 SGDLS and CDR2 YYNGEE. There are 17 residues in the CDR3. The trim removed 3 bases at V and 2 bases at J, leaving 10 bases unmatched. The CDR3 loop reads CASSEGPGLAGAYEQYF. In DNA, the CDR3 is TGTGCCAGCAGCGAAGGCCCTGGACTAGCGGGCGCCTACGAGCAGTACTTC. The full variable domain, in which reference TRBV9 and TRBJ2-7 provide the parts outside the CDR3, is DSGVTQTPKHLITATGQRVTLRCSPRSGDLSVYWYQQSLDQGLQFLIQYYNGEERAKGNILERFSAQQFPDLHSELNLSSLELGDSALYFCASSEGPGLAGAYEQYFGPGTRLTVT.

V is TRBV27 and J is TRBJ1-4; 9 nucleotides align to TRBD1. Trimming removed 7 bases from V and 10 bases from J; junction bases left unmatched: 7. CDR1 is MNHEY and CDR2 is SMNVEV in the germline V gene (reference sequence). The CDR3 sequence is 13 residues long. As DNA, the CDR3 is TGTGCCAGCATGTTACAGGGGGCGGGAAAACTGTTTTTT. Translation: CASMLQGAGKLFF.

Only a few counts were recorded for this clone. The chain combines TRBV19 with TRBJ2-1; a weak D match, TRBD2 (7 bases). Germline V CDR1 and CDR2: LNHDA, SQIVND (reference sequence). The V end was cut by 1 base, the J end by 3 bases, with 13 bases between. CDR3 length equals 16 residues. CDR3 DNA sequence: TGTGCCAGTAGTATAGCGGGGGCTAGCGGCTACAATGAGCAGTTCTTC. Residues: CASSIAGASGYNEQFF. The whole variable domain, remainder taken from reference TRBV19 and TRBJ2-1, is DGGITQSPKYLFRKEGQNVTLSCEQNLNHDAMYWYRQDPGQGLRLIYYSQIVNDFQKGDIAEGYSVSREKKESFPLTVTSAQKNPTAFYLCASSIAGASGYNEQFFGPGTRLTVL.

This chain's CDR3 is CASRAGGNSPLHF. The CDR3, as DNA: TGTGCCAGTAGGGCAGGGGGCAATTCACCCCTCCACTTT. V is TRBV6-1 and J is TRBJ1-6, with TRBD1 matching over 8 bases. V was pared by 9 bases and J by 7 bases, with 5 bases of the junction left unmatched. This CDR3 has 13 residues. Germline lookup yields CDR1 MNHNS and CDR2 SASEGT.

The chain employs TRBV27 and TRBJ1-4, with TRBD1 as a possible D gene (5 bases). The CDR3 is made up of 13 amino acids. V shed 5 bases and J shed 6 bases, with 10 bases lying between them. CDR1 and CDR2 (germline): MNHEY, SMNVEV (reference sequence). CDR3 residues: CASSGRVHEKLFF. The CDR3 DNA reads as TGTGCCAGCAGTGGCAGGGTACATGAAAAACTGTTTTTT.

The V and J genes are TRBV5-8 and TRBJ1-5; D gene unclear. Per germline, CDR1 SGHTS and CDR2 YDEGEE. The CDR3 is 15 amino acids. V was shortened by 5 bases and J by 4 bases, with 16 bases between the two germline ends. The CDR3: CASRHTEVGNQPQHF. CDR3 DNA: TGTGCCAGCAGGCATACGGAGGTAGGGAATCAGCCCCAGCATTTT.

The chain combines TRBV11-2 with TRBJ1-2; D is uncertain. Germline values: CDR1 SGHAT, CDR2 FQNNGV. Deletions cut 3 bases from V and 6 bases from J, with 11 bases between. CDR3 length equals 13 residues. Written as DNA, the CDR3 is TGTGCCAGCAGCTTGGGAGGTCCTGATGGCTACACCTTC. Its translation: CASSLGGPDGYTF.

The chain employs TRBV6-1 and TRBJ1-3; tentatively, D is TRBD1 (6 bases). The germline V gene encodes CDR1 MNHNS and CDR2 SASEGT. The CDR3 is 15 amino acids. With 6 bases removed from V and 0 bases from J, the gap between germline ends came to 12 bases. The CDR3 DNA reads as TGTGCCAGCAGGAGAGGGACACTCTCTGGAAACACCATATATTTT. Its translation: CASRRGTLSGNTIYF.

This clone was observed a few times. Other DNA sequences in this sample translate to the same CDR3. This rearrangement joins TRBV5-1 to TRBJ2-7; D call uncertain. CDR3 length: 13 amino acids. Germline lookup yields CDR1 SGHRS and CDR2 YFSETQ. V lost 0 bases and J 1 base, leaving 5 bases between the germline ends. CDR3 sequence (DNA): TGCGCCAGCAGCTTGGACAATTCCTACGAGCAGTACTTC. Its protein is CASSLDNSYEQYF.

This chain links TRBV7-9 with TRBJ2-5; 9 bases are shared with TRBD1. V was clipped by 4 bases and J by 6 bases; unmatched bases: 6. The germline V gene has CDR1 SEHNR and CDR2 FQNEAQ (reference sequence). This CDR3 has 14 residues. The CDR3 DNA is TGTGCCAGCAGCTATACAGGGGGCTGGAAGACCCAGTACTTC. Translating gives CASSYTGGWKTQYF.

The chain has TRBV7-6 and TRBJ2-5; 15 bases fit TRBD2. The CDR3 runs to 17 residues. Germline CDR1 reads SGHVS; CDR2 reads FNYEAQ. The ends lost 3 bases at V and 0 bases at J; junction bases unmatched: 2. CDR3 protein: CASSFGLAGGYQETQYF. CDR3 nucleotide sequence: TGTGCCAGCAGCTTCGGACTAGCGGGAGGGTACCAAGAGACCCAGTACTTC.

This chain joins TRBV5-1 and TRBJ1-2; D not certain. Looked up from germline, CDR1 is SGHRS and CDR2 is YFSETQ. V was trimmed by 0 bases and J by 4 bases, leaving 7 bases between them. The CDR3 is 13 amino acids. The CDR3, as DNA: TGCGCCAGCAGCTTGGGCAGTCTCTATGGCTACACCTTC. It codes for CASSLGSLYGYTF.

V is TRBV11-1 and J is TRBJ2-5; 9 bases match TRBD1. CDR1 and CDR2 (germline): SGHAT, FQDESV (reference sequence). The CDR3 contains 15 residues. The ends lost 4 bases at V and 3 bases at J; junction bases unmatched: 6. CDR3 sequence (DNA): TGTGCCAGCAGCTACGGGACAGGGTGGGAAGAGACCCAGTACTTC. This encodes CASSYGTGWEETQYF.

The chain employs TRBV28 and TRBJ2-7; TRBD1 agrees at 9 bases. The CDR3 sequence is 15 residues long. J gave up 5 bases and V 3 bases, and 8 bases lay outside the gene matches. Germline CDR1 is MDHEN and CDR2 is SYDVKM. CDR3 protein: CASSFRQGGPNEQYF. CDR3 nucleotides: TGTGCCAGCAGTTTCCGACAGGGGGGGCCGAACGAGCAGTACTTC.

The chain uses TRBV7-9 and TRBJ1-2; no clear D. The CDR3 has 12 amino acids. V gave up 1 base and J gave up 7 bases, with 7 bases separating them. Per the germline V gene, CDR1 is SEHNR and CDR2 is FQNEAQ (reference sequence). CDR3 residues: CASSLVGGGYTF. The CDR3 DNA reads TGTGCCAGCAGCTTAGTCGGCGGTGGCTACACCTTC.

The CDR3 loop is CASSLPMGGADQPQHF. As DNA, the CDR3 is TGTGCCAGCAGTCTACCGATGGGGGGGGCGGATCAGCCCCAGCATTTT. The V gene is TRBV28, the J gene TRBJ1-5, with a weak D call TRBD1 (6 bases). The CDR3 length is 16 residues. Germline V CDR1 and CDR2: MDHEN, SYDVKM. V shed 5 bases and J shed 5 bases, with 19 bases lying between them.

The chain uses TRBV19 and TRBJ2-2, with unresolved D. This CDR3 is built from 16 residues. V was clipped by 1 base and J by 0 bases, with 9 bases between them. CDR1 LNHDA and CDR2 SQIVND come from the germline V gene (reference sequence). The CDR3 here is CASSIGLVPNTGELFF. In nucleotides, the CDR3 is TGTGCCAGTAGTATAGGACTGGTACCGAACACCGGGGAGCTGTTTTTT.

A note on this clone: This specimen includes other DNA sequences encoding the same CDR3. The chain carries TRBV6-5 and TRBJ2-7, with 8 bases that match TRBD1. This CDR3 is built from 15 residues. The ends lost 0 bases at V and 1 base at J; junction bases unmatched: 2. Germline-derived CDR1 and CDR2 are MNHEY and SVGAGI. The CDR3 nucleotides read TGTGCCAGCAGTTACTCAGGACAGGGATCCTACGAGCAGTACTTC. Translating it yields CASSYSGQGSYEQYF.

With regard to this clone: Compared with germline, one end of the junction differs, possibly owing to a read error. The J gene is TRBJ2-7, the V gene TRBV7-9; 9 nucleotides agree with TRBD1. Per germline, CDR1 SEHNR and CDR2 FQNEAQ (reference sequence). CDR3 length: 14 residues. Written as DNA, the CDR3 is TGTTCCAGCAGCCTGGGACAGGGCAACTACGAGCAGTACTTC. This translates into CSSSLGQGNYEQYF.

The genes are TRBV30 and TRBJ1-5; weak D call: TRBD1 (6 bases). Germline V lookup: CDR1 GTSNPN, CDR2 SVGIG (reference sequence). This CDR3 comprises 13 residues. V lost 1 base, J lost 2 bases, and 6 bases lay in between. CDR3 sequence (DNA): TGTGCCTGGAGTGGGACAGGCAATCAGCCCCAGCATTTT. Its protein product is CAWSGTGNQPQHF.

The CDR3 sequence: CASSLDVPAGIPGELFF. CDR3 DNA sequence: TGTGCCAGCAGCTTAGATGTGCCAGCGGGCATCCCCGGGGAGCTGTTTTTT. The chain links TRBV7-8 to TRBJ2-2; possible D gene TRBD2, 6 bases. The V and J ends lost 1 base and 6 bases respectively, with 18 bases between them. CDR1 and CDR2 from the germline V gene are SGHVS and FQNEAQ. This CDR3 has 17 residues.

This clone is a singleton in its sample. V usage is TRBV19 and J usage is TRBJ1-1; TRBD1 is a possible D gene (6 bases). V was cut by 10 bases and J by 11 bases, with 17 bases left in between. Germline CDR1 reads LNHDA; CDR2 reads SQIVND (reference sequence). The CDR3 extends over 11 amino acids. CDR3 region: CATRGGADAFF. DNA for the CDR3: TGTGCCACCAGAGGGGGTGCGGACGCTTTCTTT.

The rearrangement uses TRBV30 and TRBJ2-7, with 7 bases matching TRBD2. Per the germline V gene, CDR1 is GTSNPN and CDR2 is SVGIG (reference sequence). This CDR3 comprises 15 residues. V dropped 3 bases and J dropped 3; count of bases not matched to a gene: 11. The CDR3, as DNA: TGTGCCTGGAGCCTTGGACATGGGGGGGGCTACGAGCAGTACTTC. It yields the protein CAWSLGHGGGYEQYF.

The rearrangement links TRBV30 to TRBJ2-7; 10 bases are shared with TRBD1. The V and J ends lost 2 bases and 6 bases, in that order; junction bases with no gene match: 13. This CDR3 has 16 amino acids. Germline V gene lookup returns CDR1 GTSNPN and CDR2 SVGIG (reference sequence). Here the CDR3 reads CAWSSFPGTGDGEQYF. Here the CDR3 DNA reads TGTGCCTGGAGTTCTTTCCCCGGGACAGGGGACGGCGAGCAGTACTTC.

The chain couples TRBV6-6 to TRBJ1-2; the D is unclear. Germline assignment: CDR1 MNHNY and CDR2 SVGAGI (reference sequence). The length of the CDR3 is 13 residues. V lost 6 bases to trimming and J lost 1 base, with 9 bases between them. The DNA of the CDR3 is TGTGCCAGCAGGCAAGACTTTAACTATGGCTACACCTTC. Its translation: CASRQDFNYGYTF.

V gene TRBV11-2 combines with J gene TRBJ2-7; TRBD2 aligns across 8 bases. V dropped 1 base and J dropped 5; count of bases not matched to a gene: 10. This CDR3 comprises 16 residues. Germline loops: CDR1 SGHAT, CDR2 FQNNGV. The CDR3 DNA is TGTGCCAGCAGCTTAGCACCCAGCGGGAGTCTAAACGAGCAGTACTTC. Residues: CASSLAPSGSLNEQYF.

The chain couples TRBV28 to TRBJ2-7; 11 bases line up with TRBD2. CDR3 length equals 15 residues. In germline, CDR1 is MDHEN, CDR2 SYDVKM. V dropped 5 bases and J dropped 3; count of bases not matched to a gene: 6. CDR3 sequence: CASSAVAGGIYEQYF. CDR3 coding DNA: TGTGCCAGCAGTGCCGTAGCGGGAGGGATCTACGAGCAGTACTTC. The variable domain in full, completed from reference TRBV28 and TRBJ2-7, reads DVKVTQSSRYLVKRTGEKVFLECVQDMDHENMFWYRQDPGLGLRLIYFSYDVKMKEKGDIPEGYSVSREKKERFSLILESASTNQTSMYLCASSAVAGGIYEQYFGPGTRLTVT.